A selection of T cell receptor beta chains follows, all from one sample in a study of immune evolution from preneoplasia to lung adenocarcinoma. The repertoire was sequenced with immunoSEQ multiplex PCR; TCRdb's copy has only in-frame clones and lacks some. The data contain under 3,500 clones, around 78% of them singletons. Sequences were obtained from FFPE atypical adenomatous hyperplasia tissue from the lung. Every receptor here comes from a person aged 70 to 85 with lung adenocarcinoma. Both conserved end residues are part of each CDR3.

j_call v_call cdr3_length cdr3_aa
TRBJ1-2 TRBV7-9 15 CASSPGQQALYGYTF
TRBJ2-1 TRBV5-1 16 CASSLLPSGRVSEQFF
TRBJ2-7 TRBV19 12 CASRTQGHEQYF
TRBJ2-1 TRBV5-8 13 CASSTTRGRVWFF
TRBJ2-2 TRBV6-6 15 CATPSSASNTGELFF
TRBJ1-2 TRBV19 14 CASVPREVRYGYTF
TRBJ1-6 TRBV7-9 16 CASSSGTENYNSPLHF
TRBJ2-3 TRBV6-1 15 CASTDLAGGRGGQYF
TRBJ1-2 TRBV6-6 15 CASSYHSQGSYGYTF
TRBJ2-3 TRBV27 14 CASQDGGRTDTQYF
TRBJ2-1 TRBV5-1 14 CASSPAGANNEQFF
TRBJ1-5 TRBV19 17 CASSMLEGGYSNQPQHF
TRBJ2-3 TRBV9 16 CASSVGQTLFRDTQYF
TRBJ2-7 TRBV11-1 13 CASSLADDYEQYF
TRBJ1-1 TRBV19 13 CASISWVNTEAFF
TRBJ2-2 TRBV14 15 CASSQGLTNTGELFF
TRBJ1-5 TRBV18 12 CASSPPNRSQHF
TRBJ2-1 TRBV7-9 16 CASSFLLAGAGNEQFF
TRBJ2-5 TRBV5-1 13 CASSSGGFETQYF
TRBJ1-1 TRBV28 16 CASPPSGKIWRPEAFF
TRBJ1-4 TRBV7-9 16 CASSSSRVSRGEKLFF
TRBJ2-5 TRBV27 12 CASSFEGETQYF
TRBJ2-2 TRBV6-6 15 CASSPSGEGTGELFF
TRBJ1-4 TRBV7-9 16 CASSLGVSTEHEKLFF
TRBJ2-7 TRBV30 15 CAWSHYVGQGGEQYF
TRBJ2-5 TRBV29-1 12 CSFLGLGETQYF
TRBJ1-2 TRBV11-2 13 CASSLLKGYGYTF
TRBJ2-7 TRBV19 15 CASTLDSLGTYEQYF
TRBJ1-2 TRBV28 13 CASSLGGGYGYTF
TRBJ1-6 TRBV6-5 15 CASSYTTGTDSPLHF
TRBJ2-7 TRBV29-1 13 CSVGDRGTYEQYF